This T cell receptor (beta chain) came from a study of memory CD4+ T cells and cytomegalovirus serostatus. In the original analysis: After removing out-of-frame reads, 2 million to 2.5 million distinct TCRbeta sequences remained. TCRdb's table, derived via immunoSEQ multiplex PCR, lists solely in-frame clones and lacks some. V and J calls plus clone size are reproduced from that table; the DNA served to infer D and trimming. The sample shows 80,000 to 100,000 clones, about 80% of them seen only once. The sort gate was single viable CD3+CD4+CD8-CD45RO+ cells for memory CD4+ T cells. This CDR3 is 14 amino acids long. CDR1 and CDR2 (germline): SGDLS, YYNGEE. Between the trimmed V and J ends, which lost 0 bases and 5 bases, there was a span of 9 bases.

Sequences were obtained from memory CD4+ T cells from blood. This clonotype was obtained from an adult in good health and CMV-seropositive. The rearrangement joins TRBV9 to TRBJ2-1, with unresolved D. In nucleotides, the CDR3 is TGTGCCAGCAGCGTAGGTGGTAGCCACAATGAGCAGTTCTTC. It encodes CASSVGGSHNEQFF.